The rows below give T cell receptor beta chains drawn from one sample of a study of blood T cell repertoires in COVID-19. Profiling relied on immunoSEQ multiplex PCR, and the TCRdb table lists in-frame clones only, not all of them. Here the sample spans 310,000 or so clones, 85% to 90% being singletons. Sequenced material: peripheral blood. The receptors here all came from a man between 70 and 80 years old with acute or convalescent COVID-19. CDR3s include the opening cysteine and the closing phenylalanine or tryptophan. A D gene is named only where the DNA matches it firmly. The size of a clone is reported for some rows only, either as once, few or many, or as a class for expanded clones.

V	size	D	J	length	DNA	CDR3
TRBV11-2	few	-	TRBJ2-5	14	TGTGCCAGCAGCTTCCAGGGGACCCAAGAGACCCAGTACTTC	CASSFQGTQETQYF
TRBV15	-	TRBD1	TRBJ1-2	15	TGTGCCACCAGCAGAGAAAGGGGGCTTGGGTATGGCTACACCTTC	CATSRERGLGYGYTF
TRBV28	few	TRBD1	TRBJ2-7	15	TGTGCCAGCAGTTTCACGGGGACAGATGACTACGAGCAGTACTTC	CASSFTGTDDYEQYF
TRBV6-2/TRBV6-3	-	TRBD2	TRBJ2-7	13	TGTGCCAGCAGTCTAGCGGGTTCCTACGAGCAGTACTTC	CASSLAGSYEQYF
TRBV7-2	-	-	TRBJ2-5	11	TGTGCCAGCAGCCCGAGTGGGACCCAGTACTTC	CASSPSGTQYF
TRBV9	-	TRBD2	TRBJ2-3	15	TGTGCCAGCAGCGTAGCTTCTAGCGGGAGGCAGACGCAGTATTTT	CASSVASSGRQTQYF
TRBV5-1	-	-	TRBJ2-3	13	TGCGCCAGCAGAGGAGCGGACGGGGATACGCAGTATTTT	CASRGADGDTQYF
TRBV19	-	-	TRBJ1-2	16	TGTGCCAGTAGTAGGTCGGTGGGCAGTCAGGTACATGGCTACACCTTC	CASSRSVGSQVHGYTF
TRBV6-5	-	-	TRBJ1-1	16	TGTGCCAGCAGTTATTTGGGAGGGACTTTGAACACTGAAGCTTTCTTT	CASSYLGGTLNTEAFF
TRBV9	once	-	TRBJ2-1	16	TGTGCCAGCAGCGTAGCTGGGGGGACCTCCTACAATGAGCAGTTCTTC	CASSVAGGTSYNEQFF
TRBV2	-	TRBD2	TRBJ2-1	15	TGTGCCAGCAGCATACTAGCGATCTCCTACAATGAGCAGTTCTTC	CASSILAISYNEQFF
TRBV7-2	-	-	TRBJ2-2	16	TGTGCCAGCAGCTTAGTACCCCGGGTCGACACCGGGGAGCTGTTTTTT	CASSLVPRVDTGELFF
TRBV19	-	-	TRBJ1-1	15	TGTGCCAGTAGTATGATCGCAGGATTGAACACTGAAGCTTTCTTT	CASSMIAGLNTEAFF
TRBV9	-	TRBD2	TRBJ2-1	17	TGTGCCAGCAGCGACGGGACTAGCGGAAGCTCCTACAATGAGCAGTTCTTC	CASSDGTSGSSYNEQFF
TRBV6-2/TRBV6-3	once	TRBD1	TRBJ2-7	13	TGTGCCAGCAGTCCCAGGGGGATTTACGAGCAGTACTTC	CASSPRGIYEQYF
TRBV5-1	-	TRBD1	TRBJ1-6	16	TGCGCCAGCAGCTTGGAGCAGGGGGCAAATAATTCACCCCTCCACTTT	CASSLEQGANNSPLHF
TRBV5-1	-	TRBD1	TRBJ1-6	15	TGCGCCAGCAGCTTGGCACTGGACAGGGAATCACCCCTCCACTTT	CASSLALDRESPLHF
TRBV5-1	once	TRBD2	TRBJ2-3	19	TGCGCCAGCAGCTCCGGACTAGCGGGAGGGATCTATGGCACAGATACGCAGTATTTT	CASSSGLAGGIYGTDTQYF
TRBV7-9	-	TRBD2	TRBJ2-3	16	TGTGCCAGCAGCTTGACTAGCGGGAGGGGATTAGATACGCAGTATTTT	CASSLTSGRGLDTQYF
TRBV27	-	-	TRBJ2-1	14	TGTGCCAGCAGTTTTTGGACAGAAAGTAATGAGCAGTTCTTC	CASSFWTESNEQFF